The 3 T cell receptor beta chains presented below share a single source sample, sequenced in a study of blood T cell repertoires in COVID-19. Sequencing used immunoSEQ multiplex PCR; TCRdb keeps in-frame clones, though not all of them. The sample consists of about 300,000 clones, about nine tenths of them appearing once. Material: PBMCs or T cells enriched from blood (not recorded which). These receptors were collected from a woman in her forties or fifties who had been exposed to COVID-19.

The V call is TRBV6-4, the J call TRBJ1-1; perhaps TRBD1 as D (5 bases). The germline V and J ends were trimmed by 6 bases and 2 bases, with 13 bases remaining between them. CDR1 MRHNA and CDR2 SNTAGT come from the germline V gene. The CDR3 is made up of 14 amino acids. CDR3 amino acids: CASRRQFINTEAFF. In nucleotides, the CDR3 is TGTGCCAGCAGGAGACAGTTCATAAACACTGAAGCTTTCTTT.

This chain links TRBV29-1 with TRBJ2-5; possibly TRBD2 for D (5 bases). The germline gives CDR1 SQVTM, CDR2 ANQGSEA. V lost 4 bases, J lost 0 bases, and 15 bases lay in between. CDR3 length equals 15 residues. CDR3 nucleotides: TGCAGCGTTGGCGTGGCTAGCCAGTACCAAGAGACCCAGTACTTC. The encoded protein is CSVGVASQYQETQYF. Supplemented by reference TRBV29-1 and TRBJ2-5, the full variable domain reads SAVISQKPSRDICQRGTSLTIQCQVDSQVTMMFWYRQQPGQSLTLIATANQGSEATYESGFVIDKFPISRPNLTFSTLTVSNMSPEDSSIYLCSVGVASQYQETQYFGPGTRLLVL.

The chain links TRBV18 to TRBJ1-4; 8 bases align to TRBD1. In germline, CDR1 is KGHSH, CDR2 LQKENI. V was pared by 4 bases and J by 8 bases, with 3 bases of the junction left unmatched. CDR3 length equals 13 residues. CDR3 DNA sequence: TGTGCCAGCTCACAACAGGGGGGCGAAAAACTGTTTTTT. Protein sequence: CASSQQGGEKLFF.